The 27 T cell receptor beta chains below were found in one sample sequenced in a study of T cells in Graves' hyperthyroidism and ophthalmopathy. The TCR beta CDR3 regions underwent amplification using RNA transcripts as the source. A first-round RT-PCR of the TCR CDR3 used the HTBI primer set. TCRdb ran MiXCR on the multiplex PCR reads and lists one entry per CDR3 protein. The sample lists 690,000 or so distinct CDR3 sequences; 18% were seen once. The sequencing sample was made of blood. The receptors stem from a woman aged 45-65 years with Graves' hyperthyroidism that later progressed to Graves' ophthalmopathy.

V and J are TRBV15 and TRBJ2-3; 12 bases match TRBD2. The CDR3 is made up of 17 amino acids. Germline V gene data show CDR1 as LNHNV and CDR2 as YYDKDF (reference sequence). The V and J ends lost 4 bases and 0 bases, in that order; junction bases with no gene match: 5. The CDR3 spells CATSNGLAGISTDTQYF. In DNA form, the CDR3 reads TGTGCCACCAGCAACGGACTAGCGGGGATAAGCACAGATACGCAGTATTTT.

This clonotype was seen at least ten times. The chain is built from TRBV30 and TRBJ2-3; TRBD1 matches 7 bases. The V gene end was trimmed by 3 bases and the J gene end by 9 bases; junction bases not matched to a gene: 3. Germline CDR1 reads GTSNPN; CDR2 reads SVGIG (reference sequence). The CDR3 is 11 residues long. CDR3 DNA sequence: TGTGCCTGGAGCGACAGGGACACGCAGTATTTT. Translating gives CAWSDRDTQYF.

This rearrangement joins TRBV19 to TRBJ1-1, with a weak D call TRBD1 (6 bases). Trimming removed 2 bases at V and 0 bases at J, with 13 bases between. CDR3 length: 16 amino acids. Germline V gives CDR1 LNHDA, CDR2 SQIVND (reference sequence). The CDR3 spells CASSISADRMNTEAFF. The CDR3 nucleotides read TGTGCCAGTAGTATATCCGCGGACAGAATGAACACTGAAGCTTTCTTT.

This clonotype was seen at least ten times. J is TRBJ2-1 and V is TRBV2; D gene unclear. Germline-derived CDR1 and CDR2 are SNHLY and FYNNEI. Trimming shortened V by 6 bases and J by 6 bases, and 18 bases separated the two germline ends. This CDR3 region has 15 residues. CDR3 residues: CASSAAGPTPNEQFF. The DNA for the CDR3 is TGTGCCAGCAGCGCCGCAGGTCCAACCCCCAATGAGCAGTTCTTC.

This clonotype has at least ten counts. This chain connects TRBV20-1 to TRBJ2-3; D is unresolved. The germline V gene has CDR1 DFQATT and CDR2 SNEGSKA (reference sequence). V lost 2 bases, J lost 4 bases, and 7 bases lay in between. This CDR3 region has 12 residues. CDR3 residues: CSARIFADTQYF. The CDR3, as DNA: TGCAGTGCTAGAATTTTCGCAGATACGCAGTATTTT.

This clonotype was detected ten times or more. The chain joins TRBV12-3 or TRBV12-4 to TRBJ2-7; 9 bases line up with TRBD1. This CDR3 has 16 amino acids. V dropped 5 bases and J dropped 5; count of bases not matched to a gene: 13. CDR3 nucleotides: TGTGCCAGCAGTACCGCCCCGGGACAGGGTAACCACGAGCAGTACTTC. Protein product: CASSTAPGQGNHEQYF.

This clonotype was observed at least ten times. The chain recombines TRBV18 with TRBJ2-1; D is possibly TRBD2 (6 bases). The CDR3 extends over 17 amino acids. Trimming removed 2 bases at V and 1 base at J, with 15 bases between. Germline lookup yields CDR1 KGHSH and CDR2 LQKENI. The CDR3 nucleotides read TGTGCCAGCTCACCAAAGGGTACTGGAGGGTCCTACAATGAGCAGTTCTTC. Translating gives CASSPKGTGGSYNEQFF.

This clonotype was counted only a few times. The genes are TRBV15 and TRBJ1-3; D is ambiguous. This CDR3 contains 15 residues. The germline gives CDR1 LNHNV, CDR2 YYDKDF (reference sequence). V shed 0 bases and J shed 1 base, with 7 bases lying between them. The CDR3 nucleotides are TGTGCCACCAGCAGAGATCGGGGTTCTGGAAACACCATATATTTT. Encoded protein: CATSRDRGSGNTIYF. Supplemented by reference TRBV15 and TRBJ1-3, the full variable domain reads DAMVIQNPRYQVTQFGKPVTLSCSQTLNHNVMYWYQQKSSQAPKLLFHYYDKDFNNEADTPDNFQSRRPNTSFCFLDIRSPGLGDTAMYLCATSRDRGSGNTIYFGEGSWLTVV.

This clonotype has ten or more counts. This sequence joins TRBV7-2 and TRBJ2-1; 8 bases align to TRBD1. Germline V lookup: CDR1 SGHTA, CDR2 FQGNSA. V lost 4 bases and J lost 6; bases outside the gene matches: 5. The CDR3 totals 14 residues. CDR3 protein: CASSYWTGSNEQFF. The CDR3, as DNA: TGTGCCAGCAGCTATTGGACAGGGAGCAATGAGCAGTTCTTC.

At least ten counts were recorded for this clonotype. The genes are TRBV5-5 and TRBJ2-1; the D is unclear. CDR1 and CDR2 from the germline V gene are SGHKS and YYEKEE (reference sequence). Trimming removed 1 base at V and 4 bases at J, with 6 bases between. CDR3 length: 13 amino acids. CDR3: CASSLSTYNEQFF. CDR3 in DNA: TGTGCCAGCAGCTTGTCCACATACAATGAGCAGTTCTTC.

The table lists this clonotype with a few counts. The chain uses TRBV5-4 and TRBJ1-2; D is unclear. CDR3 length: 14 residues. V lost 0 bases and J 4 bases, leaving 10 bases between the germline ends. The germline V gene encodes CDR1 SGHNT and CDR2 YYREEE (reference sequence). The CDR3 reads CASSLDTYFYGYTF. The CDR3 nucleotides read TGTGCCAGCAGCTTGGACACCTACTTCTATGGCTACACCTTC.

The chain is built from TRBV4-1 and TRBJ1-2, with D tentatively TRBD1 (6 bases). The germline gives CDR1 MGHRA, CDR2 YSYEKL. This CDR3 is 14 amino acids long. Trimming left V 4 bases short and J 5 bases short, with 14 bases between. The CDR3 loop is CASSLQDSIYGYTF. CDR3 DNA: TGCGCCAGCAGCCTTCAGGACAGCATATATGGCTACACCTTC.

The J gene is TRBJ1-4, the V gene TRBV2; D might be TRBD1 (6 bases). With 4 bases removed from V and 1 base from J, the gap between germline ends came to 7 bases. The CDR3 totals 14 residues. CDR1 and CDR2 (germline): SNHLY, FYNNEI. CDR3 protein: CASSVDRTNEKLFF. CDR3 sequence (DNA): TGTGCCAGCAGTGTGGACAGAACTAATGAAAAACTGTTTTTT.

Concerning this clonotype: A much larger clone is a single base away; this may be a read error. The rearrangement joins TRBV11-3 to TRBJ2-1, with D perhaps TRBD1 or TRBD2 (6 bases each). The germline V gene has CDR1 SGHNT and CDR2 YENEEA. The CDR3 spans 14 residues. The V end was cut by 5 bases, the J end by 7 bases, with 15 bases between. The CDR3 here is CASSGNRAGNEQFF. The CDR3 DNA is TGTGCCAGCAGCGGAAACAGGGCGGGGAATGAGCAGTTCTTC.

V is TRBV13 and J is TRBJ2-5; D is possibly TRBD1 (6 bases). V was clipped by 2 bases and J by 2 bases, with 12 bases between them. The CDR3 runs to 15 residues. Germline V gene data show CDR1 as PRHDT and CDR2 as FYEKMQ (reference sequence). As DNA, the CDR3 is TGTGCCAGCAGCTTAAGGGGACATAAGCAAGAGACCCAGTACTTC. This codes for CASSLRGHKQETQYF.

A few counts support this clonotype. The V gene is TRBV6-1, the J gene TRBJ2-5, with D uncertain. This CDR3 comprises 12 residues. Germline V lookup: CDR1 MNHNS, CDR2 SASEGT. V dropped 9 bases and J dropped 1 base, with 9 bases sitting between them. CDR3 sequence (DNA): TGTGCCAGTAACGCGCCCCAAGAGACCCAGTACTTC. This sequence encodes CASNAPQETQYF.

This clonotype was recorded a few times. The chain links TRBV29-1 to TRBJ1-1, with D perhaps matching TRBD1 (5 bases). The ends were cut back, 1 base at V and 0 bases at J, with 9 bases in the middle. Germline assignment: CDR1 SQVTM and CDR2 ANQGSEA. This CDR3 region has 14 residues. CDR3 in amino acids: CSVEGTTMNTEAFF. As DNA, the CDR3 is TGCAGCGTTGAAGGGACAACCATGAACACTGAAGCTTTCTTT.

Concerning this clonotype itself: This may be a read error, as it is one base from a much larger clone. The chain recombines TRBV5-1 with TRBJ1-1, with 7 bases lining up with TRBD1. The CDR3 has 14 amino acids. Germline assignment: CDR1 SGHRS and CDR2 YFSETQ. The CDR3 is CASSLEGAGTEAFF. The DNA for the CDR3 is TGTGCCAGCAGCTTGGAGGGGGCAGGGACTGAAGCTTTCTTT.

This clonotype was found many times. The chain employs TRBV11-3 and TRBJ2-3; 7 bases agree with TRBD2. The V gene end was trimmed by 4 bases and the J gene end by 0 bases; junction bases not matched to a gene: 10. Per the germline V gene, CDR1 is SGHNT and CDR2 is YENEEA. CDR3 size: 17 residues. The CDR3 region has the DNA TGTGCCAGCAGCTCGGGCCGCCGGGGGGAAAGCACAGATACGCAGTATTTT. Encoded protein: CASSSGRRGESTDTQYF.

This sequence joins TRBV7-2 and TRBJ2-7; D perhaps matches TRBD2 (5 bases). The CDR3 spans 16 residues. CDR1 is SGHTA and CDR2 is FQGNSA in the germline V gene. Trimming cost V 1 base and J 3 bases, with 16 bases left between them. CDR3 loop: CASSLGGRSPYYEQYF. CDR3 in DNA: TGTGCCAGCAGCTTAGGCGGGCGTAGCCCCTACTACGAGCAGTACTTC.

This clonotype was counted ten times or more. The chain combines TRBV29-1 with TRBJ1-2, with D possibly being TRBD1 (6 bases). Germline-derived CDR1 and CDR2 are SQVTM and ANQGSEA. This CDR3 contains 14 residues. V shed 7 bases and J shed 7 bases, with 22 bases lying between them. The CDR3 spells CSAAGTLAMGGYTF. The CDR3 region has the DNA TGCAGCGCAGCCGGGACACTAGCTATGGGTGGCTACACCTTC.

The table lists this clonotype with many counts. The chain has TRBV30 and TRBJ1-5, with D unclear. The CDR3 is made up of 14 amino acids. The germline V gene encodes CDR1 GTSNPN and CDR2 SVGIG (reference sequence). V shed 1 base and J shed 4 bases, with 11 bases lying between them. In nucleotides, the CDR3 is TGTGCCTGGAGTGGTCCGGGGAGTAATCAGCCCCAGCATTTT. Amino acids: CAWSGPGSNQPQHF.

The sample holds many counts of this clonotype. The V gene is TRBV11-2, the J gene TRBJ2-1; 9 nucleotides line up with TRBD1. The CDR3 has 17 residues. The J segment lost 0 bases and the V segment lost 5 bases, leaving 8 bases of the junction unmatched. The germline gives CDR1 SGHAT, CDR2 FQNNGV. CDR3 in DNA: TGTGCCAGCAGCGACACCGGGACAGGGAGCTCCTACAATGAGCAGTTCTTC. Translated, it gives CASSDTGTGSSYNEQFF.

The CDR3 nucleotides read TGTGCCAGCTCACCACGAGGGTTGGGGTCACCTCAAGAGACCCAGTACTTC. This encodes CASSPRGLGSPQETQYF. The chain recombines TRBV18 with TRBJ2-5; tentative D call: TRBD2 (5 bases). Trimming took off 1 base at V and 2 bases at J, with 17 bases between the two ends. The CDR3 loop spans 17 amino acids. Germline CDR1 KGHSH, CDR2 LQKENI.

This clonotype was counted many times. This chain connects TRBV18 to TRBJ2-1, with D possibly being TRBD2 (5 bases). The CDR3 covers 15 residues. V lost 1 base, J lost 7 bases, and 14 bases lay in between. Germline CDR1 is KGHSH and CDR2 is LQKENI. CDR3 residues: CASSPLEGAVNEQFF. In DNA, the CDR3 is TGTGCCAGCTCACCACTTGAGGGCGCGGTAAATGAGCAGTTCTTC.

This clonotype was counted ten times or more. The genes are TRBV3-1 and TRBJ1-1; tentatively, D is TRBD1 (6 bases). The CDR3 totals 15 residues. CDR1 and CDR2 from the germline V gene are LGHDT and YNNKEL (reference sequence). Trimming took off 4 bases at V and 8 bases at J, with 20 bases between the two ends. Here the CDR3 DNA reads TGTGCCAGCAGCCCCACTCCACAGGGTTCCACCGAAGCTTTCTTT. Amino acid sequence: CASSPTPQGSTEAFF.

In its sample, this clonotype was seen many times. The chain joins TRBV2 to TRBJ2-1; 12 bases are a match to TRBD1. This CDR3 comprises 23 residues. Germline CDR1 and CDR2: SNHLY and FYNNEI. V shed 3 bases and J 0 bases; nucleotides not matched to a gene: 21. The CDR3 loop reads CASSEPRSGQGAANRGSYNEQFF. CDR3 nucleotide sequence: TGTGCCAGCAGTGAGCCCCGGTCGGGACAGGGGGCCGCTAATAGGGGCTCCTACAATGAGCAGTTCTTC.